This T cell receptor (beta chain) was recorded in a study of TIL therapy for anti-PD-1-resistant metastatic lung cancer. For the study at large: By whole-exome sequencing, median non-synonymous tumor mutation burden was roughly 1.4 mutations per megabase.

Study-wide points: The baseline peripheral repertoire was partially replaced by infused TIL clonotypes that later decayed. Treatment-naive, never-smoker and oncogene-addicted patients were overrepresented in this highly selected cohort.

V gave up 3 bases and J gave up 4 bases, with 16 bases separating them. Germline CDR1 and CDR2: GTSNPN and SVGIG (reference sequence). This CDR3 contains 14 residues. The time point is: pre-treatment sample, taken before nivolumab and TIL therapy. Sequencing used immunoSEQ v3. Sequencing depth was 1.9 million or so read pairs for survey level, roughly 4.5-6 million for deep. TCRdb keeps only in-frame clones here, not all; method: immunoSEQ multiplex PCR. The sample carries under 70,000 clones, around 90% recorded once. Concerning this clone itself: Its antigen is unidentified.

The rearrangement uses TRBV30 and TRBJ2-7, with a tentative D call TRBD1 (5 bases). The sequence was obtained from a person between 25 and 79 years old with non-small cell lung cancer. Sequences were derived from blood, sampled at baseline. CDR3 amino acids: CAWSLRVGVYEQYF. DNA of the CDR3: TGTGCCTGGAGCCTCAGGGTAGGAGTATACGAGCAGTACTTC.